The T cell receptor beta chain under discussion was sequenced for a study of Graves' ophthalmopathy and Graves' hyperthyroidism. The authors amplified TCR beta CDR3 regions, and they did so from RNA transcripts for repertoire sequencing. HTBI primers primed a first-round RT-PCR, and a second-round multiplex PCR followed. TCRdb passed the multiplex PCR reads through MiXCR, listing each CDR3 protein once. The sample lists roughly 610,000 distinct CDR3 sequences; 22% were seen once. The germline CDR1 and CDR2 sequences are SQVTM and ANQGSEA. V shed 7 bases and J shed 3 bases, with 19 bases lying between them. This CDR3 spans 16 amino acids. The authors isolated PBMCs from 8 to 10 ml of fresh peripheral blood. Study-wide results and caveats: Blood also harbored most expanded thyroid clonotypes above 0.001 frequency.

At least ten counts were recorded for this clonotype. What it binds is not known. Sequencing was done on a sample of peripheral blood. V is TRBV29-1 and J is TRBJ2-6; D may be TRBD1 (6 bases). This TCR derives from a woman between 18 and 29 years old with stable Graves' hyperthyroidism. Some clones in this sample may be carry-over from other donors' samples. CDR3 in amino acids: CSARVPQGHGANVLTF. The CDR3 DNA is TGCAGCGCGAGGGTCCCGCAGGGACATGGGGCCAACGTCCTGACTTTC.